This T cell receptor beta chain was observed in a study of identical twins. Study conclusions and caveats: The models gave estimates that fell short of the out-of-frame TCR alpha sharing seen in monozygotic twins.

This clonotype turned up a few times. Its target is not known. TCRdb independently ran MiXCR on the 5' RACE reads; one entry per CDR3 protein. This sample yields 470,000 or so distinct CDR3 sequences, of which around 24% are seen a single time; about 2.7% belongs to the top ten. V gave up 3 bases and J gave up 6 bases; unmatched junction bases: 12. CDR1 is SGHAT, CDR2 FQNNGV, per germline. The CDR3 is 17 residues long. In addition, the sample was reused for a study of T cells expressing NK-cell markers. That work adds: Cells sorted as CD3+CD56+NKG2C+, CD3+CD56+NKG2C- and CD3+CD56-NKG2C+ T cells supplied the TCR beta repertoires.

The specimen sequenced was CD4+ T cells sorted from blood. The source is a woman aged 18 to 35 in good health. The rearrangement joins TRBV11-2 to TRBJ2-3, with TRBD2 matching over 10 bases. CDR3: CASSFRTSGLPGDTQYF. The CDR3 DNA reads TGTGCCAGCAGCTTTCGGACTAGCGGCCTACCTGGGGATACGCAGTATTTT.